This passage covers 32 T cell receptor beta chains from one sample sequenced in a study of identical twins. TCRdb itself ran the 5' RACE reads through MiXCR, one entry per CDR3 protein. The table has 1.5 million to 2 million distinct CDR3 sequences, under 35% seen once. Source material: cord blood. Receptor source: a newborn girl in good health.

This clonotype was seen only a few times. This chain connects TRBV5-1 to TRBJ1-2; D remains unclear. The CDR3 has 16 amino acids. V lost 0 bases and J lost 4, with 16 bases in between. Germline CDR1 is SGHRS and CDR2 is YFSETQ. CDR3 protein: CASSLDGRGPPYGYTF. The CDR3 DNA follows: TGCGCCAGCAGCTTGGATGGTAGAGGGCCCCCCTATGGCTACACCTTC.

This clonotype was seen more than once but under ten times. V is TRBV10-3 and J is TRBJ1-1, with 7 positions matching TRBD1. Germline CDR1 ENHRY, CDR2 SYGVKD. V lost 8 bases to trimming and J lost 6 bases; unmatched junction nucleotides: 6. The CDR3 is 12 residues long. CDR3 nucleotides: TGTGCCATCGGCGACAGGGCTCCTGAAGCTTTCTTT. It yields the protein CAIGDRAPEAFF.

This clonotype was counted between two and nine times. The chain joins TRBV25-1 to TRBJ1-1; D remains ambiguous. V was shortened by 3 bases and J by 4 bases, with 12 bases between the two germline ends. This CDR3 region has 14 residues. Germline CDR1 MGHDK, CDR2 SYGVNS. CDR3 sequence reads: CASSDTARITEAFF. In DNA form, the CDR3 reads TGTGCCAGCAGTGACACGGCTAGGATCACTGAAGCTTTCTTT.

This clonotype has just a few counts. This chain links TRBV6-1 with TRBJ2-4; tentative D call: TRBD1 (5 bases). Gene TRBJ2-7 matches the end of the DNA better, so the J call may be wrong. Germline V gene data show CDR1 as MNHNS and CDR2 as SASEGT. The CDR3 extends over 14 amino acids. The CDR3 nucleotides read TGTGCCAGCAGTGAAAACGTAGGGGTTTACGAGCAGTACTTC. It encodes CASSENVGVYEQYF.

This clonotype was seen only a few times. The J gene is TRBJ2-5, the V gene TRBV7-9; D is perhaps TRBD1 (5 bases). The CDR3 covers 15 residues. With 5 bases removed from V and 0 bases from J, the gap between germline ends came to 13 bases. The germline CDR1 and CDR2 sequences are SEHNR and FQNEAQ (reference sequence). In nucleotides, the CDR3 is TGTGCCAGCAGCCCCCGCGGACAAAACCAAGAGACCCAGTACTTC. Translated: CASSPRGQNQETQYF.

The V gene is TRBV19, the J gene TRBJ2-4; 8 nucleotides line up with TRBD1. V was pared by 4 bases and J by 0 bases, with 17 bases of the junction left unmatched. This CDR3 spans 20 amino acids. The V gene's germline CDR1 is LNHDA and CDR2 SQIVND (reference sequence). In DNA, the CDR3 is TGTGCCAGTAGTACCTTGGGACAGGACGCTGGGGGTGGAGCCAAAAACATTCAGTACTTC. Encoded protein: CASSTLGQDAGGGAKNIQYF.

CDR3 loop: CSARDYFGSSYNEQFF. CDR3 in DNA: TGCAGTGCTAGAGATTATTTTGGCAGCTCCTACAATGAGCAGTTCTTC. This chain uses TRBV20-1 with TRBJ2-1; D remains unclear. Between the trimmed V and J ends, which lost 0 bases and 0 bases, there was a span of 12 bases. The CDR3 is 16 residues long. Germline-derived CDR1 and CDR2 are DFQATT and SNEGSKA (reference sequence).

Note on this clonotype: The junction shows a germline mismatch at one end, possibly a read error. The chain couples TRBV6-5 to TRBJ1-5; 8 nucleotides line up with TRBD1. The CDR3 loop spans 15 amino acids. The germline V gene encodes CDR1 MNHEY and CDR2 SVGAGI. The CDR3 loop is CASSYDRGTLQPQPF. The CDR3 DNA reads as TGTGCCAGCAGTTACGACAGGGGTACTCTCCAGCCCCAGCCTTTT.

The J gene is TRBJ2-3, the V gene TRBV14, with a possible D match to TRBD2 (6 bases). The CDR3 covers 16 residues. CDR1 SGHDN and CDR2 FVKESK come from the germline V gene. V lost 0 bases and J 1 base, leaving 11 bases between the germline ends. The CDR3 DNA follows: TGTGCCAGCAGCCAAGAGGCGGGACTTGGCACAGATACGCAGTATTTT. It is translated as CASSQEAGLGTDTQYF.

CDR3 amino acids: CASSQDRDSYNEQFF. CDR3 coding DNA: TGTGCCAGCAGCCAAGATCGGGACTCCTACAATGAGCAGTTCTTC. The V call is TRBV3-1, the J call TRBJ2-1; tentative D call: TRBD2 (5 bases). Germline V gene sequence: CDR1 LGHDT, CDR2 YNNKEL (reference sequence). V shed 0 bases and J shed 0 bases, with 6 bases lying between them. This CDR3 is built from 15 residues.

The table lists this clonotype with many counts. V is TRBV7-2 and J is TRBJ1-4; 7 nucleotides agree with TRBD1. Trimming cost V 3 bases and J 5 bases; bases outside gene matches: 6. The germline gives CDR1 SGHTA, CDR2 FQGNSA. The CDR3 sequence is 15 residues long. The CDR3 coding sequence is TGTGCCAGCAGCTTCCGGGACAGCCCCAATGAAAAACTGTTTTTT. Its protein product is CASSFRDSPNEKLFF.

The rearrangement joins TRBV7-2 to TRBJ2-1; possible D gene TRBD2, 6 bases. Germline-derived CDR1 and CDR2 are SGHTA and FQGNSA. Trimming stripped 5 bases from V and 3 bases from J, with 11 bases between. The CDR3 covers 14 residues. The CDR3 protein is CASSASSDYNEQFF. The CDR3 DNA follows: TGTGCCAGCAGCGCATCTAGCGACTACAATGAGCAGTTCTTC.

CDR3 residues: CASSLYLAADTQYF. Written as DNA, the CDR3 is TGTGCCAGCAGCTTATACCTAGCGGCAGATACGCAGTATTTT. This sequence joins TRBV7-2 and TRBJ2-3; 7 bases align to TRBD2. CDR1 and CDR2 (germline): SGHTA, FQGNSA. This CDR3 comprises 14 residues. The trim removed 2 bases at V and 4 bases at J, leaving 3 bases unmatched.

This clonotype came up many times. The chain links TRBV3-1 to TRBJ2-7, with 7 bases identical to TRBD1. V was clipped by 6 bases and J by 3 bases; unmatched bases: 5. The germline V gene has CDR1 LGHDT and CDR2 YNNKEL (reference sequence). The CDR3 is made up of 13 amino acids. The DNA of the CDR3 is TGTGCCAGCAGTCGACAGGGCCTCTACGAGCAGTACTTC. Encoded protein: CASSRQGLYEQYF.

This clonotype was seen a handful of times. V usage is TRBV6-6 and J usage is TRBJ1-5; D might be TRBD1 (5 bases). CDR3 length: 14 residues. Trimming took 6 bases from V and 1 from J, leaving 10 bases between them. Germline V lookup: CDR1 MNHNY, CDR2 SVGAGI (reference sequence). The CDR3 DNA reads TGTGCCAGCAGGGGGGACGCGAGCAATCAGCCCCAGCATTTT. It codes for CASRGDASNQPQHF.

This clonotype was observed a few times. The V and J genes are TRBV25-1 and TRBJ2-1; 9 positions match TRBD1. V shed 1 base, J shed 3 bases, and the junction held 4 bases outside the gene matches. This CDR3 is 16 amino acids long. In germline, CDR1 is MGHDK, CDR2 SYGVNS. CDR3 sequence reads: CASSEWPGQGYNEQFF. The CDR3 DNA reads as TGTGCCAGCAGTGAATGGCCGGGACAGGGCTACAATGAGCAGTTCTTC. Complete variable domain (other parts from reference TRBV25-1 and TRBJ2-1): EADIYQTPRYLVIGTGKKITLECSQTMGHDKMYWYQQDPGMELHLIHYSYGVNSTEKGDLSSESTVSRIRTEHFPLTLESARPSHTSQYLCASSEWPGQGYNEQFFGPGTRLTVL.

The CDR3 region is CATSRGLVRGQGLPVEKLFF. CDR3 bases: TGTGCCACCAGCAGAGGTTTGGTCCGAGGACAAGGGTTGCCGGTGGAAAAACTGTTTTTT. The chain recombines TRBV15 with TRBJ1-4; a weak D match, TRBD1 (5 bases). The CDR3 spans 20 residues. CDR1 is LNHNV, CDR2 YYDKDF, per germline (reference sequence). Trimming took 1 base from V and 8 from J, leaving 29 bases between them. The variable domain in full, completed from reference TRBV15 and TRBJ1-4, reads DAMVIQNPRYQVTQFGKPVTLSCSQTLNHNVMYWYQQKSSQAPKLLFHYYDKDFNNEADTPDNFQSRRPNTSFCFLDIRSPGLGDTAMYLCATSRGLVRGQGLPVEKLFFGSGTQLSVL.

This clonotype was counted only a few times. The chain is built from TRBV7-9 and TRBJ2-7; 12 positions agree with TRBD2. V dropped 3 bases and J dropped 1; count of bases not matched to a gene: 10. Germline V lookup: CDR1 SEHNR, CDR2 FQNEAQ (reference sequence). The CDR3 totals 18 residues. The CDR3 sequence: CASSFGGRLAGESYEQYF. The CDR3 nucleotides are TGTGCCAGCAGCTTTGGCGGTAGACTAGCGGGAGAGTCCTACGAGCAGTACTTC.

This clonotype was counted only a few times. The genes are TRBV20-1 and TRBJ2-5; the D is unclear. The end of the DNA aligns better with TRBJ2-7, so the J call may be wrong. This CDR3 comprises 9 residues. Looked up from germline, CDR1 is DFQATT and CDR2 is SNEGSKA (reference sequence). The CDR3 region is CSARSEQYF. CDR3 sequence (DNA): TGCAGTGCTAGAAGCGAGCAGTACTTC.

The CDR3 is CASSSRLKAFF. DNA of the CDR3: TGTGCCAGCAGTTCGCGGCTGAAAGCTTTCTTT. The chain employs TRBV28 and TRBJ1-1, with D unclear. Trimming took off 4 bases at V and 9 bases at J, with 9 bases between the two ends. The germline gives CDR1 MDHEN, CDR2 SYDVKM. There are 11 residues in the CDR3.

V gene TRBV29-1 combines with J gene TRBJ1-5; D is unclear. V shed 4 bases and J shed 5 bases, with 9 bases lying between them. The germline V gene encodes CDR1 SQVTM and CDR2 ANQGSEA. The CDR3 consists of 12 residues. For the CDR3, the DNA is TGCAGCGTTGGGGAGGGTCATCAGCCCCAGCATTTT. Amino acid sequence: CSVGEGHQPQHF.

The genes are TRBV20-1 and TRBJ2-5; D not resolved. The CDR3 is made up of 10 amino acids. CDR1 DFQATT and CDR2 SNEGSKA come from the germline V gene (reference sequence). The V gene lost 4 bases and the J gene lost 7 bases, with 7 bases spanning the gap. The chain's CDR3 is CSAMSTTQYF. In DNA, the CDR3 is TGCAGTGCTATGTCGACGACCCAGTACTTC.

This clonotype occurred a few times. The V call is TRBV3-1, the J call TRBJ2-1; 12 bases are shared with TRBD2. V lost 4 bases, J lost 3 bases, and 4 bases stayed unmatched. CDR3 length: 16 amino acids. In germline, CDR1 is LGHDT, CDR2 YNNKEL (reference sequence). Here the CDR3 DNA reads TGTGCCAGCAGCCGACTAGCGGGAGACGGCTACAATGAGCAGTTCTTC. Translating gives CASSRLAGDGYNEQFF.

This chain connects TRBV12-3 or TRBV12-4 to TRBJ1-2; a weak D match, TRBD1 (5 bases). The CDR3 sequence is 15 residues long. The ends were cut back, 2 bases at V and 8 bases at J, with 18 bases in the middle. The CDR3 DNA reads as TGTGCCAGCAGTTTATCTTACAGAGGGGAAAGGGGCTACACCTTC. Amino acid sequence: CASSLSYRGERGYTF.

This clonotype was counted a few times. The V gene is TRBV14, the J gene TRBJ1-1; D is uncertain. The V gene's germline CDR1 is SGHDN and CDR2 FVKESK. The CDR3 is 11 residues long. V shed 2 bases and J shed 9 bases, with 7 bases lying between them. This chain's CDR3 is CASSQKTKAFF. CDR3 DNA sequence: TGTGCCAGCAGCCAAAAGACAAAAGCTTTCTTT.

The chain carries TRBV7-8 and TRBJ2-5; D perhaps matches TRBD1 (5 bases). Germline CDR1 reads SGHVS; CDR2 reads FQNEAQ. The CDR3 is 14 residues long. Between the trimmed V and J ends, which lost 1 base and 7 bases, there was a span of 13 bases. The CDR3 nucleotides read TGTGCCAGCAGCTTAGTGTGGAACACAGGGACCCAGTACTTC. Protein sequence: CASSLVWNTGTQYF.

This chain joins TRBV7-2 and TRBJ2-5, with 12 bases that match TRBD2. This CDR3 has 14 residues. J was trimmed by 11 bases and V by 4 bases; bases with no gene match: 8. From germline, CDR1 is SGHTA and CDR2 FQGNSA. CDR3 bases: TGTGCCAGCAGCTCCACGCCGCTAGCGGGGGGGCAGTACTTC. This translates into CASSSTPLAGGQYF.

The chain is built from TRBV3-1 and TRBJ2-4, with TRBD1 matching 10 bases. The germline V gene encodes CDR1 LGHDT and CDR2 YNNKEL (reference sequence). Unmatched junction bases numbered 5, after V lost 0 bases and J lost 3 bases. The CDR3 consists of 17 residues. Written as DNA, the CDR3 is TGTGCCAGCAGCCAAGACCGACAGGGGGCTGTCAAAAACATTCAGTACTTC. It translates to CASSQDRQGAVKNIQYF.

The chain uses TRBV4-2 and TRBJ1-5; unclear D gene. Trimming shortened V by 1 base and J by 5 bases, and 12 bases separated the two germline ends. The CDR3 is made up of 15 amino acids. Germline CDR1 LGHNA, CDR2 YNFKEQ. The CDR3 nucleotides are TGTGCCAGCAGCCAAGTTTCCGGGAATGATCAGCCCCAGCATTTT. Its protein product is CASSQVSGNDQPQHF.

The genes are TRBV28 and TRBJ1-5; TRBD1 agrees at 8 bases. Germline V CDR1 and CDR2: MDHEN, SYDVKM. Losses at the gene ends were 7 bases for V and 0 bases for J; bases not matched to a gene: 11. The CDR3 is 17 amino acids. The CDR3 nucleotides are TGTGCCAGCAAGGAGGAGTGGACAGGGTATAGCAATCAGCCCCAGCATTTT. Translating it yields CASKEEWTGYSNQPQHF.

In this sample, this clonotype turned up a few times. This sequence joins TRBV3-1 and TRBJ2-3; D unresolved. Germline assignment: CDR1 LGHDT and CDR2 YNNKEL (reference sequence). This CDR3 contains 15 residues. The V gene lost 1 base and the J gene lost 1 base, with 9 bases spanning the gap. CDR3 in DNA: TGTGCCAGCAGCCAAGGGTGGACCCGCACAGATACGCAGTATTTT. It is translated as CASSQGWTRTDTQYF.

This clonotype appeared a few times. V usage is TRBV2 and J usage is TRBJ1-4; D gene uncertain. In germline, CDR1 is SNHLY, CDR2 FYNNEI. The CDR3 is 12 residues long. Deletions cut 3 bases from V and 6 bases from J, with 5 bases between. The CDR3: CASSDGYEKLFF. DNA for the CDR3: TGTGCCAGCAGTGACGGATATGAAAAACTGTTTTTT.